The present entry profiles one TCR beta chain with its context. No cognate antigen has been identified for it. No base quality information exists; no much larger clone differs at one position. A second Seattle source provided samples from volunteer blood donors who had recovered from COVID-19. Collaborating institutions collected whole blood in K2EDTA tubes following their own protocols. For TCRbeta analysis, collaborator samples were shipped as frozen whole blood, as isolated PBMCs, or as DNA extracted from either sample type. The data were obtained in a study of blood T cell repertoires in COVID-19 (TCRdb year 2020). At the level of the whole study: Samples covering the acute and convalescent phases of COVID-19 were provided by collaborators in the United States, Italy and Spain. The material from the prospective study consisted of cDNA or gDNA derived from T cells, B-cell-depleted T cells, or PBMCs. The repertoires were released in a freely available public database intended as a resource for research on the immune response to SARS-CoV-2. Samples were obtained from the ongoing ImmuneRACE study (first 160 participants) and from some 1,300 subjects provided by 6 global collaborators. Subjects who had been exposed to COVID-19, were actively infected with it, or had recovered from it provided the deeply sampled blood TCRbeta repertoires that made up the dataset. Where available, HLA class I and class II types were taken from metadata supplied by the sample provider and were not determined by assay-based typing. Nearly every sample came with metadata listing a de-identified subject ID, COVID-19 status, age in years and sex. Here is what the overall study found, with its caveats: How much clinical and demographic metadata was included differed by source and by participant, and the metadata was provided uncurated.

CDR1 is given as GTSNPN and CDR2 as SVGIG, both from the germline V gene (reference sequence). V lost 6 bases and J lost 3 bases; the stretch between them is 20 bases long. The CDR3 has 16 amino acids, counting the end cysteine and phenylalanine. The kept DNA is CDR3 alone, 48 bases in frame from the first base. TCRbeta CDR3 regions were amplified from genomic DNA by means of the immunoSEQ Assay, a bias-controlled multiplex PCR. As for the original processing: Within the assay, amplification of reference gene primers was used to estimate how many nucleated cells each sample contained. To quantify the absolute abundance of each unique TCRbeta CDR3 rearrangement, sequence reads were collapsed and filtered. For each sample, productive Simpson clonality was calculated by taking the square root of Simpson's diversity index across productive rearrangements. The table comes from immuneACCESS by way of TCRdb, which keeps in-frame sequences with V and J called. Part of the clones is missing from these tables; in studies checked, under half for an unresolved V gene and the rest for unknown reasons. V, J and clone size are taken as reported in that table, and D and trimming were inferred from the DNA itself. A total of under 300,000 clones appear in this sample, 70% to 90% of them only once. Under 2.5% of the sample goes to the ten largest clones.

The chain is assembled from TRBV30 and TRBJ2-2; possibly the D gene is TRBD1, per 5 matching bases. The clonotype originates from a woman aged 40 to 50 who had recovered from COVID-19. Input material: peripheral blood. The CDR3 reads as follows: CACLKGKGRDTGELFF. The nucleotide sequence reads TGTGCCTGCCTGAAGGGTAAGGGCAGGGACACCGGGGAGCTGTTTTTT.